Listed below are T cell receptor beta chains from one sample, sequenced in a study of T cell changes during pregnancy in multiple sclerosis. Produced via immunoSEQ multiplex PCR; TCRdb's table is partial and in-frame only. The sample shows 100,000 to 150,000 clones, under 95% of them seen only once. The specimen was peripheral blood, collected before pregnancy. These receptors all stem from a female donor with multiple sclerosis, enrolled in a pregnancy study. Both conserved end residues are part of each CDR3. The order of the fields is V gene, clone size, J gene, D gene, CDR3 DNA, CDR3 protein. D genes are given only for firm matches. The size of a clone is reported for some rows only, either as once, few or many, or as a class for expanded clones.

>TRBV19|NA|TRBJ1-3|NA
TGTGCCAGTAGTATTGCGGACACCATATATTTT
CASSIADTIYF
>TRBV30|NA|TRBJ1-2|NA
TGTGCCTGGTCACGGCGGTCGGACACAGATGGCTACACCTTC
CAWSRRSDTDGYTF
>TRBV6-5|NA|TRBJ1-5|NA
TGTGCCAGCAAGGGGGAAGGGCAGCCCCAGCATTTT
CASKGEGQPQHF
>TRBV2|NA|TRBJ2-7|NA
TGTGCCAGCAGGGGAGACAGGACTTACGAGCAGTACTTC
CASRGDRTYEQYF
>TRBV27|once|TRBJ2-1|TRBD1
TGTGCCAGCAGTTTATTCGACAGGGACAATGAGCAGTTCTTC
CASSLFDRDNEQFF
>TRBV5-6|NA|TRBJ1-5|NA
TGTGCCAGCAGCGTGGCTGGGTTGGCGGGCAATCAGCCCCAGCATTTT
CASSVAGLAGNQPQHF
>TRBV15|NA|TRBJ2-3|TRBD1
TGTGCCACCAGCAGGACAGGGAGCACAGATACGCAGTATTTT
CATSRTGSTDTQYF
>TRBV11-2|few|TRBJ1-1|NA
TGTGCCAGCAGTGTAGGGACACAGAACACTGAAGCTTTCTTT
CASSVGTQNTEAFF
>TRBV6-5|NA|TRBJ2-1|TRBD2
TGTGCCAGCAGTTCATCCAGCGGGGTTGTATATGAGCAGTTCTTC
CASSSSSGVVYEQFF
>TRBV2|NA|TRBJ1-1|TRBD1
TGTGCCAGCAGTGGACAGGGAGACACTGAAGCTTTCTTT
CASSGQGDTEAFF
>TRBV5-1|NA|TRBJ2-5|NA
TGCGCCAGCAGCTTGGAACTGCAGGGAGGATGGGAGACCCAGTACTTC
CASSLELQGGWETQYF
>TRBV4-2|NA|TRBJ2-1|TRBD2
TGTGCCAGCAGCCAAGGGGAGCGGGGCGCACAGTTCTTC
CASSQGERGAQFF
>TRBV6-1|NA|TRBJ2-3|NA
TGTGCCAGCAGCCGACAGGAACCAGCAGATACGCAGTATTTT
CASSRQEPADTQYF
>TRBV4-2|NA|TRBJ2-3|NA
TGTGCCAGCAGCCAACAGCGGGGCACAGATACGCAGTATTTT
CASSQQRGTDTQYF
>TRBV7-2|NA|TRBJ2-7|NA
TGTGCCAGCAGCTTATCTAGACCAGTCTCTTACGAGCAGTACTTC
CASSLSRPVSYEQYF
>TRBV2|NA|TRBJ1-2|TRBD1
TGTGCCAGCACGGGGCACAGGGGGCTTCCGAACTATGGCTACACCTTC
CASTGHRGLPNYGYTF